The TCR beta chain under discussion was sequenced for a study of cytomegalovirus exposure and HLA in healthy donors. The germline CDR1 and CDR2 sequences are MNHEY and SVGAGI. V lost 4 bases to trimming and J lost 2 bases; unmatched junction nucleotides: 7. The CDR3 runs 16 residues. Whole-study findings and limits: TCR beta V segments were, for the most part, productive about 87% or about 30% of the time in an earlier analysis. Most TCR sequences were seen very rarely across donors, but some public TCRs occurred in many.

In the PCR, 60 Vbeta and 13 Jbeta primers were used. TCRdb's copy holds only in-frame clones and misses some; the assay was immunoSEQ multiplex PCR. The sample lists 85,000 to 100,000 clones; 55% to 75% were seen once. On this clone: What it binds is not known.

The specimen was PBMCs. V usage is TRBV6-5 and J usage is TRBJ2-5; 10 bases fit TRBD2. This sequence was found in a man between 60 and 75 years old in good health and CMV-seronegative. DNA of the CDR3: TGTGCCAGCAGTTTCAGTCTAGCGGGAGCTCAAGAGACCCAGTACTTC. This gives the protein CASSFSLAGAQETQYF.